Below, one T cell receptor beta chain is given with its context. Its antigen is currently unknown. PCR used 60 Vbeta primers and 13 Jbeta primers. This table comes from immunoSEQ multiplex PCR, and its TCRdb copy is limited to in-frame clones, with some not included. The data hold 150,000 to 200,000 clones, with less than 90% observed a single time. The CDR3 sequence is 13 residues long. In germline, CDR1 is MNHEY, CDR2 SMNVEV (reference sequence). V lost 3 bases, J lost 2 bases, and 6 bases lay in between. The record originates from a study of cytomegalovirus exposure and HLA in healthy donors. Study outcomes and limitations: Being productive about 87% or about 30% of the time was typical of most TCR beta V segments in an earlier analysis. Most CMV-associated TCR beta chains were later found to appear HLA-restricted. The investigators catalogued 180 or so TCR beta chains as cytomegalovirus-associated.

The TCR sequence derives from a woman in her fifties or sixties in good health and CMV-seropositive. The sample comprised PBMCs. The chain employs TRBV27 and TRBJ2-3; D gene ambiguous. CDR3 residues: CASSLASTDTQYF. DNA of the CDR3: TGTGCCAGCAGTTTGGCCTCCACAGATACGCAGTATTTT.